This TCR beta chain appears in the sequencing data of a study of T cell responses to AZD1222 COVID-19 vaccine (dated by TCRdb to 2020 to 2022). Turning to the overall study: A total of 240 or so trial participants underwent TCR sequencing, of whom about 210 had received two doses of AZD1222 and 26 had received two doses of the MenACWY control vaccine. Trial participants were enrolled into age subgroups of 18-55, 56-69 and 70-plus years, which contained about 150, 28 and 57 TCR-sequenced participants, respectively. Study-wide conclusions, independent of this receptor: Because no samples from the day 14 peak response were available, repertoires could be characterized only after the peak T cell response. In the small 56-69-year group, the increase in depth fell short of significance, most likely because of low power. Participants were mostly white British, with more females than males. The authors suggested clonal diversity may have been underestimated. Vaccine-associated CD4 TCRs spanned the whole spike protein, with dominant responses in regions 160-218 and 743-854. Conclusions about previously exposed vaccinees are limited, since just six AZD1222 recipients were seropositive for SARS-CoV-2 at baseline. Reportedly, almost half of the unique spike-specific TCRs recognized epitopes lying outside the regions that are mutated in the B.1.351 and B.1.1.7 variants. A significant rise in spike-specific TCR breadth and depth was observed after two AZD1222 doses relative to day 0 and relative to MenACWY recipients.

The sample's time point label is to be understood as: about 28 days (+/-7) after the second vaccine dose. AZD1222 recipients given second doses at about 4 weeks or at about 12 weeks were pooled, since spike-specific TCR depth and breadth were not found to differ between the two schedules. Vaccinee samples came from UK trials COV001 and COV002, including a single-blind randomized controlled phase 2/3 trial of AZD1222 (ChAdOx1 nCoV-19) in healthy adults. For TCRbeta chain sequencing, PBMC samples from trial participants were taken at day 0 and at day 28 after the second dose. The CDR3 regions of human TCRbeta chains were analyzed by immunosequencing. Regarding the original processing steps: Repertoire TCRs were checked for matches against a reference library of SARS-CoV-2-specific TCRs that had been generated using the MIRA antigen-specificity platform. Breadth was defined as the fraction of unique TCRs that were SARS-CoV-2-associated, and depth was defined as the fraction of total T cells that were SARS-CoV-2-associated. Using the MIRA data, each spike-specific TCR was assigned both to the spike region to which the TCR was reactive and to a CD4 or CD8 class. Log10-transformed breadth and depth values were compared by one-way ANOVA with Sidak's multiple comparisons tests. Sourced from immuneACCESS, this table was stored by TCRdb with only in-frame sequences that have V and J called. A share of the clones is absent; for the studies checked, an unresolved V gene accounts for under half, and the remainder has no known explanation. The D gene and trimming were derived from the DNA, and the V and J assignments and clone size from that table. The sample table holds 55,000 to 65,000 clones, of which roughly nine tenths were seen once. Of the sample, roughly 6.1% falls within the top ten clones.

For this clone: It lacks a known antigen. It has no much larger one-base neighbor in the sample; base qualities were not kept.

The starting material was peripheral blood, obtained 28 days after the second AZD1222 dose. The clonotype originates from an adult who received the AZD1222 COVID-19 vaccine.

The CDR3 reads CASSTSGGAGELFF. The nucleotide sequence is TGTGCCAGCAGCACTAGCGGGGGGGCAGGGGAGCTGTTTTTT. The sequence links TRBV6-5 to TRBJ2-2, with 13 bases aligning to TRBD2. V ends up 6 bases short and J 8 bases short, with an unmatched junction base count of 3. CDR1 and CDR2 are drawn from the germline V gene: MNHEY, SVGAGI. CDR3 length: 14 amino acids, cysteine to phenylalanine. The retained sequence is limited to the CDR3, 42 bases, with the frame set at the first base.